What follows are 17 T cell receptor beta chains derived from one specimen sequenced in a study of brain T cells in children with intractable seizures. Documented time point: blood from clinic visit 5 months post-surgery; TSC patient then seizure free. The method was immunoSEQ multiplex PCR; TCRdb's version includes in-frame clones alone and lacks a portion of them. The sample yields approximately 330,000 clones, over 90% seen once. Sequencing used peripheral blood, obtained more than 4 months after surgery. Receptors originate from a boy less than two years old with tuberous sclerosis and intractable seizures.

The rearrangement uses TRBV6-5 and TRBJ1-4; TRBD1 matches 7 bases. The germline V gene has CDR1 MNHEY and CDR2 SVGAGI. The CDR3 consists of 15 residues. V shed 4 bases, J shed 3 bases, and the junction held 5 bases outside the gene matches. The CDR3 sequence is CASSFPGQSNEKLFF. The CDR3 DNA follows: TGTGCCAGCAGTTTCCCGGGACAGTCTAATGAAAAACTGTTTTTT.

J is TRBJ1-6 and V is TRBV20-1, with no clear D. V lost 3 bases and J 11 bases, leaving 8 bases between the germline ends. The CDR3 covers 11 residues. Germline V CDR1 and CDR2: DFQATT, SNEGSKA (reference sequence). CDR3 amino acids: CSASSGAPLHF. The CDR3 bases are TGCAGTGCTAGTAGTGGCGCACCCCTCCACTTT.

J is TRBJ2-7 and V is TRBV7-9, with 7 bases aligning to TRBD1. Germline CDR1 and CDR2: SEHNR and FQNEAQ (reference sequence). V shed 0 bases and J 0 bases; nucleotides not matched to a gene: 2. The CDR3 totals 15 residues. CDR3 sequence (DNA): TGTGCCAGCAGCTTAGCGCCAGGGGGCTCCTACGAGCAGTACTTC. This translates into CASSLAPGGSYEQYF.

This chain links TRBV6-6 with TRBJ1-5; D unresolved. Germline CDR1 and CDR2: MNHNY and SVGAGI (reference sequence). Trimming took off 6 bases at V and 6 bases at J, with 9 bases between the two ends. The CDR3 is 12 amino acids. The CDR3 region is CASSHSGQPQHF. The DNA for the CDR3 is TGTGCCAGCAGCCACTCGGGTCAGCCCCAGCATTTT.

The chain's CDR3 is CASSQGVLWNPQETQYF. As DNA, the CDR3 is TGTGCCAGCAGCCAAGGAGTATTATGGAATCCGCAAGAGACCCAGTACTTC. The gene calls are TRBV3-1 (or the pseudogene TRBV3-2) and TRBJ2-5; unclear D gene. CDR1 and CDR2 from the germline V gene are LGHDT and YNNKEL (reference sequence). Between the trimmed V and J ends, which lost 1 base and 2 bases, there was a span of 17 bases. This CDR3 is 17 amino acids long.

The chain combines TRBV11-2 with TRBJ2-1; TRBD2 matches 8 bases. CDR1 SGHAT and CDR2 FQNNGV come from the germline V gene. The CDR3 is made up of 16 amino acids. J lost 0 bases, V lost 4 bases, and 5 bases had no gene match. CDR3 coding DNA: TGTGCCAGCAGCTACTTCGGGGGGGGCTCCTACAATGAGCAGTTCTTC. It translates to CASSYFGGGSYNEQFF.

V gene TRBV15 combines with J gene TRBJ1-5, with D possibly TRBD1 on 5 matching bases. The CDR3 runs to 13 residues. Trimming removed 8 bases at V and 4 bases at J, with 12 bases between. The germline V gene encodes CDR1 LNHNV and CDR2 YYDKDF (reference sequence). CDR3 region: CATGHGANQPQHF. The CDR3 region has the DNA TGTGCCACCGGACACGGTGCGAATCAGCCCCAGCATTTT.

The rearrangement links TRBV7-8 to TRBJ1-6; D not resolved. This CDR3 contains 14 residues. Germline lookup yields CDR1 SGHVS and CDR2 FQNEAQ. V shed 3 bases and J shed 7 bases, with 10 bases lying between them. The CDR3: CASSFRVGNSPLHF. The CDR3 region has the DNA TGTGCCAGCAGCTTTAGGGTCGGGAATTCACCCCTCCACTTT.

The chain has TRBV4-1 and TRBJ1-2; 7 nucleotides align to TRBD1. Trimming took 2 bases from V and 4 from J; bases not matched to a gene: 4. Germline CDR1 MGHRA, CDR2 YSYEKL. There are 14 residues in the CDR3. CDR3 region: CASSQSGQTYGYTF. The CDR3 DNA reads TGCGCCAGCAGCCAATCGGGACAGACCTATGGCTACACCTTC.

The chain carries TRBV11-2 and TRBJ2-1, with 7 nucleotides matching TRBD2. The CDR3 sequence is 13 residues long. CDR1 and CDR2 (germline): SGHAT, FQNNGV. J gave up 12 bases and V 10 bases, and 15 bases lay outside the gene matches. In DNA, the CDR3 is TGTGCCACCACCTGGTCAGCGGGAAAGGTGCAGTTCTTC. This codes for CATTWSAGKVQFF. Variable domain in full (rest from reference TRBV11-2 and TRBJ2-1): EAGVAQSPRYKIIEKRQSVAFWCNPISGHATLYWYQQILGQGPKLLIQFQNNGVVDDSQLPKDRFSAERLKGVDSTLKIQPAKLEDSAVYLCATTWSAGKVQFFGPGTRLTVL.

This clone was picked up one time. The V gene is TRBV2, the J gene TRBJ2-1; D may be TRBD2 (6 bases). Germline V gene data show CDR1 as SNHLY and CDR2 as FYNNEI. V gave up 7 bases and J gave up 3 bases, with 13 bases separating them. This CDR3 comprises 14 residues. CDR3 DNA: TGTGCCAGCACCCCGGGACTCGACTACAATGAGCAGTTCTTC. The encoded protein is CASTPGLDYNEQFF.

This clone was observed a single time. The J gene is TRBJ1-1, the V gene TRBV29-1; 8 bases are shared with TRBD1. Germline V lookup: CDR1 SQVTM, CDR2 ANQGSEA. The CDR3 extends over 13 amino acids. J lost 6 bases, V lost 5 bases, and 8 bases had no gene match. The CDR3 nucleotides read TGCAGCGTTCTAGGACAGGGTTGGGCTGAAGCTTTCTTT. Its protein product is CSVLGQGWAEAFF.

The chain carries TRBV6-5 and TRBJ1-2; D may be TRBD1 (5 bases). Trimming pared 6 bases from V and 4 bases from J, leaving 12 bases between. Germline V gives CDR1 MNHEY, CDR2 SVGAGI. The CDR3 is 13 amino acids. In DNA, the CDR3 is TGTGCCAGCAGCTGGAGAGGGGTCTATGGCTACACCTTC. This codes for CASSWRGVYGYTF.

The rearrangement uses TRBV7-6 and TRBJ1-5; D is unresolved. Trimming stripped 3 bases from V and 1 base from J, with 10 bases between. Germline values: CDR1 SGHVS, CDR2 FNYEAQ. This CDR3 spans 15 amino acids. This CDR3 is CASSFRPGSNQPQHF. The CDR3 DNA is TGTGCCAGCAGCTTTCGCCCGGGGAGCAATCAGCCCCAGCATTTT.

The rearrangement links TRBV2 to TRBJ1-1, with D unresolved. V was pared by 6 bases and J by 3 bases, with 5 bases between. The length of the CDR3 is 11 residues. Per the germline V gene, CDR1 is SNHLY and CDR2 is FYNNEI. CDR3 protein: CASRVDTEAFF. The CDR3 DNA reads as TGTGCCAGCAGGGTTGACACTGAAGCTTTCTTT.

The chain links TRBV5-8 to TRBJ1-1, with TRBD1 matching over 12 bases. The ends lost 4 bases at V and 1 base at J; junction bases unmatched: 5. Germline V gives CDR1 SGHTS, CDR2 YDEGEE. The CDR3 contains 16 residues. The CDR3 sequence: CASSMGQGASNTEAFF. CDR3 coding DNA: TGTGCCAGCAGCATGGGACAGGGGGCCTCGAACACTGAAGCTTTCTTT.

The chain uses TRBV7-9 and TRBJ1-1, with D possibly matching TRBD1 (6 bases). Germline V lookup: CDR1 SEHNR, CDR2 FQNEAQ (reference sequence). V was trimmed by 2 bases and J by 0 bases, leaving 7 bases between them. The CDR3 is 14 amino acids. CDR3 residues: CASSLWTVNTEAFF. CDR3 in DNA: TGTGCCAGCAGCTTATGGACAGTGAACACTGAAGCTTTCTTT.